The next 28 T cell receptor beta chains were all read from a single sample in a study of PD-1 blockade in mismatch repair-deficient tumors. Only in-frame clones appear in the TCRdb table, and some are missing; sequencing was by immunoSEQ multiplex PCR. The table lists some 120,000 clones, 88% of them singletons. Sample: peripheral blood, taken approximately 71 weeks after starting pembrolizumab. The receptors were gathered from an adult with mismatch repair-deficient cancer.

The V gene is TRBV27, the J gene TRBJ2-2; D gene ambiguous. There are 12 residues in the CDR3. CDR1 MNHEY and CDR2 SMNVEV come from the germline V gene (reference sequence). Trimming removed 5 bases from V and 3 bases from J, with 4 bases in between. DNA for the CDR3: TGTGCCAGCAGTGGCTACACCGGGGAGCTGTTTTTT. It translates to CASSGYTGELFF.

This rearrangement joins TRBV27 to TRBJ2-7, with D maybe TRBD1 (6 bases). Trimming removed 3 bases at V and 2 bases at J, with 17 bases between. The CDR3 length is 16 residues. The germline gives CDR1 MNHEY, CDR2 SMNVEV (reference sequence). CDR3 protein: CASSFRPPGQAYEQYF. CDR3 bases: TGTGCCAGCAGTTTTAGACCACCGGGACAAGCCTACGAGCAGTACTTC.

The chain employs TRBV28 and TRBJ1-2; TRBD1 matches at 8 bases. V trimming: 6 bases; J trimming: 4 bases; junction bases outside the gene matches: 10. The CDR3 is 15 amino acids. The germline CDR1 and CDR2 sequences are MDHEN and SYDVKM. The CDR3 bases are TGTGCCAGCAGCCTACCGGGACAGGAACCCTATGGCTACACCTTC. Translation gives CASSLPGQEPYGYTF.

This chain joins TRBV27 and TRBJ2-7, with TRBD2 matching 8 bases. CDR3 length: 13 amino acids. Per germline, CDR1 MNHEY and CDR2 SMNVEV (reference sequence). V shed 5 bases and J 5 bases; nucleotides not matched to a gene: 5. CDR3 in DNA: TGTGCCAGCAGTCGGGGGGGGCTGGACGAGCAGTACTTC. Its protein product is CASSRGGLDEQYF.

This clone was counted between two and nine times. The CDR3 spells CASRDNEQFF. CDR3 nucleotides: TGTGCCAGCAGAGACAATGAGCAGTTCTTC. V gene TRBV2 combines with J gene TRBJ2-1; D not resolved. The CDR3 loop spans 10 amino acids. CDR1 is SNHLY and CDR2 is FYNNEI in the germline V gene. The V end was cut by 6 bases, the J end by 5 bases, with 2 bases between. The whole variable domain, remainder taken from reference TRBV2 and TRBJ2-1, is EPEVTQTPSHQVTQMGQEVILRCVPISNHLYFYWYRQILGQKVEFLVSFYNNEISEKSEIFDDQFSVERPDGSNFTLKIRSTKLEDSAMYFCASRDNEQFFGPGTRLTVL.

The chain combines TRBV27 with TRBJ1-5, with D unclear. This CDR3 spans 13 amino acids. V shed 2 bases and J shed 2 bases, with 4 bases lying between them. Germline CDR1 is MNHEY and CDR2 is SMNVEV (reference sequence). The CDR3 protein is CASSLIGNQPQHF. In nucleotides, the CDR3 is TGTGCCAGCAGTTTAATAGGCAATCAGCCCCAGCATTTT.

CDR3 coding DNA: TGCAGCGGCGCCGAGGGAGCCAGGGGCTACACCTTC. Translated, it gives CSGAEGARGYTF. The J gene is TRBJ1-2, the V gene TRBV29-1; D uncertain. CDR1 and CDR2 (germline): SQVTM, ANQGSEA. This CDR3 has 12 amino acids. The ends were cut back, 7 bases at V and 8 bases at J, with 17 bases in the middle.

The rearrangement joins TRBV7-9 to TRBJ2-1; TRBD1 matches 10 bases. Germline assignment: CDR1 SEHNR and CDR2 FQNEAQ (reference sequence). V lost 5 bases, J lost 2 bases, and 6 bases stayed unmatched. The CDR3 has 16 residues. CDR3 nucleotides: TGTGCCAGCAGCGTTCCGGGACAGGGGACCTACAATGAGCAGTTCTTC. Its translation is CASSVPGQGTYNEQFF. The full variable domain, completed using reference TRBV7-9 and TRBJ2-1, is DTGVSQNPRHKITKRGQNVTFRCDPISEHNRLYWYRQTLGQGPEFLTYFQNEAQLEKSRLLSDRFSAERPKGSFSTLEIQRTEQGDSAMYLCASSVPGQGTYNEQFFGPGTRLTVL.

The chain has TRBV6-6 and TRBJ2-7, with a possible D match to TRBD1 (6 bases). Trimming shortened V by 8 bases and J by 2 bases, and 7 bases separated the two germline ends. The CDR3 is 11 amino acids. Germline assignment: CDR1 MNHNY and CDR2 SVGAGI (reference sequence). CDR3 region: CASGGAYEQYF. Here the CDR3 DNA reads TGTGCCAGCGGGGGCGCCTACGAGCAGTACTTC.

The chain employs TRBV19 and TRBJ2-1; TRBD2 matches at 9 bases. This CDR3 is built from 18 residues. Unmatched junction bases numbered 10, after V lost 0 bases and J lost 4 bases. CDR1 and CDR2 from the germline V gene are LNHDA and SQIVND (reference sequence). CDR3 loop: CASSIDGGRAPLYNEQFF. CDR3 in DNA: TGTGCCAGTAGTATAGACGGCGGGAGGGCCCCGTTATACAATGAGCAGTTCTTC.

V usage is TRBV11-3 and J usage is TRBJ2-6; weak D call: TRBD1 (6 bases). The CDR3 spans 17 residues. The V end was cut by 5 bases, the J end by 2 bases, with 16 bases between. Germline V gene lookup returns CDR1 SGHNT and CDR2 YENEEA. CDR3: CASSDQGYRTGANVLTF. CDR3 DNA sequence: TGTGCCAGCAGCGACCAGGGGTACCGGACTGGGGCCAACGTCCTGACTTTC. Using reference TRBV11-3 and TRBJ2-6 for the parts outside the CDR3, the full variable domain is EAGVVQSPRYKIIEKKQPVAFWCNPISGHNTLYWYLQNLGQGPELLIRYENEEAVDDSQLPKDRFSAERLKGVDSTLKIQPAELGDSAVYLCASSDQGYRTGANVLTFGAGSRLTVL.

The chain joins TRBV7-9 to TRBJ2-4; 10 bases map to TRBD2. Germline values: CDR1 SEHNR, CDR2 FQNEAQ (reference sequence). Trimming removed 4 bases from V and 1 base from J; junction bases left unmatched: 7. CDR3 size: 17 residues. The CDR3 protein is CASSSTAGGLAKNIQYF. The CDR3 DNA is TGTGCCAGCAGCTCCACAGCGGGAGGGTTGGCCAAAAACATTCAGTACTTC.

The CDR3: CASSSGMEVETQYF. As DNA, the CDR3 is TGTGCCAGTAGTTCCGGGATGGAGGTGGAGACCCAGTACTTC. The rearrangement links TRBV19 to TRBJ2-5, with D possibly matching TRBD2 (5 bases). Trimming left V 5 bases short and J 5 bases short, with 15 bases between. Germline CDR1 LNHDA, CDR2 SQIVND (reference sequence). The CDR3 sequence is 14 residues long. Based on the CDR3 plus reference TRBV19 and TRBJ2-5, the full variable domain is DGGITQSPKYLFRKEGQNVTLSCEQNLNHDAMYWYRQDPGQGLRLIYYSQIVNDFQKGDIAEGYSVSREKKESFPLTVTSAQKNPTAFYLCASSSGMEVETQYFGPGTRLLVL.

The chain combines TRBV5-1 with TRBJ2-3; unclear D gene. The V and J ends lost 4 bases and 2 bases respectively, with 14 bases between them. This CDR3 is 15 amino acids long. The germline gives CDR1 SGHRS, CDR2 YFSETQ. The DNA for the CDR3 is TGCGCCAGCAGCCTAGTTTCCTGGCCCACAGATACGCAGTATTTT. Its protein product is CASSLVSWPTDTQYF.

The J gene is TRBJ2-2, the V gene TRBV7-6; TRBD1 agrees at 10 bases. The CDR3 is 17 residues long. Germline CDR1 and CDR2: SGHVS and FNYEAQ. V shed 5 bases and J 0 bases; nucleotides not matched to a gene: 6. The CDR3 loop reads CASSPPGTGANTGELFF. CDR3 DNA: TGTGCCAGCAGCCCGCCCGGGACAGGGGCGAACACCGGGGAGCTGTTTTTT.

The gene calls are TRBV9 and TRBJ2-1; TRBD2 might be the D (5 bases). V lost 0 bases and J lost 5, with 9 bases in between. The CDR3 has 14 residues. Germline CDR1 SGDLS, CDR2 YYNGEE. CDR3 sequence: CASSVEGRDNEQFF. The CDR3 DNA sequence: TGTGCCAGCAGCGTAGAAGGGCGGGACAATGAGCAGTTCTTC.

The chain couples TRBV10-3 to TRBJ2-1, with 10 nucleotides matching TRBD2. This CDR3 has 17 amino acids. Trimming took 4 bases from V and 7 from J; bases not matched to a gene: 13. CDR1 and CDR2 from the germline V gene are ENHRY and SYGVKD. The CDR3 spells CAISAGRVAGGSNEQFF. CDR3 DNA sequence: TGTGCCATCAGTGCAGGGCGGGTAGCGGGAGGATCGAATGAGCAGTTCTTC.

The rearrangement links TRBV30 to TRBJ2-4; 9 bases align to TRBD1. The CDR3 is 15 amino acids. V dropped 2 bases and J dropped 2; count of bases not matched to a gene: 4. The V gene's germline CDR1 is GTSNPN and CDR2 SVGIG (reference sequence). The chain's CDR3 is CAWSIGTGPKNIQYF. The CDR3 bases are TGTGCCTGGAGTATAGGGACAGGGCCCAAAAACATTCAGTACTTC.

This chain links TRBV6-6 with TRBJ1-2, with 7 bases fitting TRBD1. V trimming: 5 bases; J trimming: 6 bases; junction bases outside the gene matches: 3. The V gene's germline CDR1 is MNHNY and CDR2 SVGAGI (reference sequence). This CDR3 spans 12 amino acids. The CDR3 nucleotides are TGTGCCAGCAGTCCTGGGACAGATGGCTACACCTTC. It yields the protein CASSPGTDGYTF.

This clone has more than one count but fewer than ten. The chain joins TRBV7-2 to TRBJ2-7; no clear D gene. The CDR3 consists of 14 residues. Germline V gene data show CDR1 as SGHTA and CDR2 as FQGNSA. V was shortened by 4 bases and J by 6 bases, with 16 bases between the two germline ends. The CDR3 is CASSSGPSAREQYF. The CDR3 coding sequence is TGTGCCAGCAGCTCAGGCCCGAGTGCCCGCGAGCAGTACTTC.

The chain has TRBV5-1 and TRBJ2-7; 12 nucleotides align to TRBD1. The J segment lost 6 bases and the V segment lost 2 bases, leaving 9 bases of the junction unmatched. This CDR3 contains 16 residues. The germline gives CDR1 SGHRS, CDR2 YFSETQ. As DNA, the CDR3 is TGCGCCAGCAGCTTACTTACCGGGACAGGGGGCTCCGAGCAGTACTTC. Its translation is CASSLLTGTGGSEQYF. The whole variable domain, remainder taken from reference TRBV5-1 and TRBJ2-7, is KAGVTQTPRYLIKTRGQQVTLSCSPISGHRSVSWYQQTPGQGLQFLFEYFSETQRNKGNFPGRFSGRQFSNSRSEMNVSTLELGDSALYLCASSLLTGTGGSEQYFGPGTRLTVT.

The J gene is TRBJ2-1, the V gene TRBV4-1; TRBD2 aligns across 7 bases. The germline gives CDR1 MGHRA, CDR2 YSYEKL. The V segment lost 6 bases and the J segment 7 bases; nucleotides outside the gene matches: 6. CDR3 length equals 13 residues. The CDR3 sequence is CASSRDYVNEQFF. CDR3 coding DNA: TGCGCCAGCAGTAGGGACTACGTTAATGAGCAGTTCTTC.

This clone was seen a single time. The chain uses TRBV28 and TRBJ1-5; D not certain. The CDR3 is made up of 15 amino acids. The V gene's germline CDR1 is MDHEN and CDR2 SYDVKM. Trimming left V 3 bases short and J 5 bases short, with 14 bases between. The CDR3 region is CASSFLTGMHQPQHF. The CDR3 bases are TGTGCCAGCAGTTTTTTAACCGGGATGCATCAGCCCCAGCATTTT. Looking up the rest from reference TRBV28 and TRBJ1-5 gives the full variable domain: DVKVTQSSRYLVKRTGEKVFLECVQDMDHENMFWYRQDPGLGLRLIYFSYDVKMKEKGDIPEGYSVSREKKERFSLILESASTNQTSMYLCASSFLTGMHQPQHFGDGTRLSIL.

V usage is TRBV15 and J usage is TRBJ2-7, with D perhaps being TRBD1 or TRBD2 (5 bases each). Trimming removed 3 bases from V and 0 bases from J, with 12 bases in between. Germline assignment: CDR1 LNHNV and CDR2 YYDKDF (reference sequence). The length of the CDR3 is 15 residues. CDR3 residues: CATSSIYGASYEQYF. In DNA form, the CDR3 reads TGTGCCACCAGCAGCATTTACGGGGCCTCCTACGAGCAGTACTTC.

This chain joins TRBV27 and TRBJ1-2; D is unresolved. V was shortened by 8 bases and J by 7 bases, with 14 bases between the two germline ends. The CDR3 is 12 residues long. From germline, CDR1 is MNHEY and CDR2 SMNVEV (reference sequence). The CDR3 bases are TGTGCCAGCGGGCCCACCCGTGGTGGCTACACCTTC. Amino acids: CASGPTRGGYTF.

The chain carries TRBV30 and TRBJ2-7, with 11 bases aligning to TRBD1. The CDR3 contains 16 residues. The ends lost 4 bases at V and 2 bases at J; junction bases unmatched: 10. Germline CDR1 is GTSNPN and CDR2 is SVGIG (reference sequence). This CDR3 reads CAWTGTGGPSTYEQYF. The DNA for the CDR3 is TGTGCCTGGACCGGGACAGGGGGACCGAGTACCTACGAGCAGTACTTC.

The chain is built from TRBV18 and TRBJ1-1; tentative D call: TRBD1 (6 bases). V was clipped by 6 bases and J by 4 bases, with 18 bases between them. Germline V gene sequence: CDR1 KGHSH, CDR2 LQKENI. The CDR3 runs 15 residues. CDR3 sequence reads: CASSPGRGRSTEAFF. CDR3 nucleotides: TGTGCCAGCTCGCCCGGCAGGGGAAGGAGCACTGAAGCTTTCTTT.

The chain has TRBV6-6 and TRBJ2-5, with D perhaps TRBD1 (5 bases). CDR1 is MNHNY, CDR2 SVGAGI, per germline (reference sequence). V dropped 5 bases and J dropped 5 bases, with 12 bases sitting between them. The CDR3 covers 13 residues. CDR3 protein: CASSIRDLETQYF. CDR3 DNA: TGTGCCAGCAGTATCAGGGATCTCGAGACCCAGTACTTC.